This T cell receptor (beta chain) was identified in a study of beta chain features in type 1 diabetes. Study in general: Age, gender and cell yields were similar between patients and healthy donors. Study-wide results and caveats: Any PCR bias toward short templates would affect both groups alike. Fewer insertions but more deletions were seen at VDJ junctions in type 1 diabetes patients. Type 1 diabetes patients had moderately but significantly shorter TCRB CDR3s in all four CD4+ subsets.

The study reverse transcribed the entire isolated RNA, so it sequenced expressed TCRB transcripts. Method: immunoSEQ multiplex PCR; TCRdb's copy keeps in-frame clones and lacks some. This sample has 150,000 to 170,000 clones, with approximately 10% found just once. The purity of all sorted populations exceeded 95%. Notes on this clone: What it binds is not known.

V was shortened by 5 bases and J by 2 bases, with 5 bases between the two germline ends. The CDR3 runs to 12 residues. CDR1 SGHTA and CDR2 FQGNSA come from the germline V gene. The rearrangement joins TRBV7-2 to TRBJ2-3; D is undetermined. The sequencing sample was made of central memory CD4+ T cells from blood. This sequence originates from a man aged 30-40 years with type 1 diabetes. The DNA for the CDR3 is TGTGCCAGCAGCCCAAACACAGATACGCAGTATTTT. It translates to CASSPNTDTQYF.